Sequencing of this T cell receptor (beta chain) was carried out in a study of cytomegalovirus exposure and HLA in healthy donors. Study-level results: There were a few CMV-associated chains whose specificity for CMV antigens was confirmed in vitro. The classifier reportedly diagnosed cytomegalovirus status with high sensitivity and specificity.

V was cut by 5 bases and J by 4 bases, with 12 bases left in between. Germline loops: CDR1 MNHNY, CDR2 SVGAGI (reference sequence). The CDR3 is 14 residues long. Clones were sequenced by immunoSEQ multiplex PCR, and TCRdb holds only the in-frame ones, with some missing. The sample consists of 50,000 to 65,000 clones, roughly 89% of them appearing once. Concerning this clone: Its antigen is unidentified.

This chain joins TRBV6-6 and TRBJ1-5, with D tentatively TRBD1 (6 bases). Material for sequencing was PBMCs. The origin of this receptor is a woman under 30 in good health and CMV-seronegative. The CDR3 sequence is CASSNRAGNQPQHF. In DNA, the CDR3 is TGTGCCAGCAGTAACAGGGCAGGGAATCAGCCCCAGCATTTT.